These 13 T cell receptor beta chains were all obtained from the same sample, sequenced in a study of identifying expanded T cells in peripheral blood. TCRdb's table, derived via immunoSEQ multiplex PCR, lists solely in-frame clones and lacks some. The table lists about 110,000 clones, roughly 90% of them singletons. Sequenced input: blood. The receptors shown here come from a person aged 18 to 70 in good health.

The rearrangement joins TRBV7-2 to TRBJ2-7; 10 nucleotides line up with TRBD2. The CDR3 has 15 residues. V lost 4 bases to trimming and J lost 1 base; unmatched junction nucleotides: 4. Germline values: CDR1 SGHTA, CDR2 FQGNSA. Here the CDR3 reads CASSSVAGGSYEQYF. The CDR3 DNA follows: TGTGCCAGCAGCTCCGTAGCGGGGGGATCCTACGAGCAGTACTTC.

The sample holds one count of this clone. V and J are TRBV5-8 and TRBJ2-1, with unresolved D. This CDR3 comprises 12 residues. V lost 0 bases to trimming and J lost 12 bases, with 10 bases between them. The germline V gene has CDR1 SGHTS and CDR2 YDEGEE. Here the CDR3 reads CASSLGGVGQFF. For the CDR3, the DNA is TGTGCCAGCAGCTTGGGAGGCGTGGGGCAGTTCTTC.

Remarks on this clone: The junction differs from germline at one of its ends, possibly a read error. The genes are TRBV7-8 and TRBJ2-2; no clear D. The germline CDR1 and CDR2 sequences are SGHVS and FQNEAQ. The CDR3 loop spans 17 amino acids. CDR3 sequence reads: CASRLEERGANTGELFF. The CDR3 DNA is TGTGCCAGCAGGTTAGAGGAGCGCGGAGCGAACACCGGGGAGCTGTTTTTT.

For this clone: One end of the junction fails to match germline, which may point to a read error. The chain combines TRBV5-4 with TRBJ1-1; a possible D gene is TRBD1 (5 bases). CDR3 length: 15 residues. The germline V gene has CDR1 SGHNT and CDR2 YYREEE (reference sequence). CDR3 in amino acids: CASSQAKGPGREAFF. The CDR3 DNA reads TGCGCCAGCAGCCAAGCAAAGGGACCAGGTAGGGAAGCTTTCTTT. Full variable domain (missing parts from reference TRBV5-4 and TRBJ1-1): ETGVTQSPTHLIKTRGQQVTLRCSSQSGHNTVSWYQQALGQGPQFIFQYYREEENGRGNFPPRFSGLQFPNYSSELNVNALELDDSALYLCASSQAKGPGREAFFGQGTRLTVV.

This sequence joins TRBV30 and TRBJ1-3; 7 bases map to TRBD1. V gave up 8 bases and J gave up 1 base; unmatched junction bases: 2. Germline CDR1 GTSNPN, CDR2 SVGIG (reference sequence). This CDR3 contains 12 residues. The CDR3 bases are TGTGCCGCGGGACAGTCTGGAAACACCATATATTTT. Amino acids: CAAGQSGNTIYF.

This clone has only a few counts. The chain employs TRBV7-2 and TRBJ2-7; the D call may be TRBD1 or TRBD2 (6 bases each). Germline CDR1 and CDR2: SGHTA and FQGNSA. The CDR3 runs 15 residues. With 5 bases removed from V and 1 base from J, the gap between germline ends came to 15 bases. The CDR3 DNA reads as TGTGCCAGCAGCCTTGTGGGGGGCGATTCCTACGAGCAGTACTTC. As protein: CASSLVGGDSYEQYF.

This clone appeared a few times. This sequence joins TRBV5-1 and TRBJ2-7; D is perhaps TRBD1 or TRBD2 (5 bases each). The CDR3 covers 15 residues. V was cut by 4 bases and J by 1 base, with 15 bases left in between. Looked up from germline, CDR1 is SGHRS and CDR2 is YFSETQ. CDR3 DNA sequence: TGCGCCAGCAGCCCGGGTGGGGGTCCTTCCTACGAGCAGTACTTC. Translating gives CASSPGGGPSYEQYF.

This chain uses TRBV2 with TRBJ2-1, with a weak D call TRBD1 (7 bases). CDR3 size: 13 residues. Germline V lookup: CDR1 SNHLY, CDR2 FYNNEI. V was cut by 6 bases and J by 5 bases, with 11 bases left in between. In DNA, the CDR3 is TGTGCCAGCAGCGGCAGGGGGGACAATGAGCAGTTCTTC. Its protein product is CASSGRGDNEQFF.

V is TRBV5-1 and J is TRBJ2-7, with 14 bases fitting TRBD2. The CDR3 runs to 18 residues. V lost 5 bases, J lost 0 bases, and 10 bases stayed unmatched. Germline CDR1 and CDR2: SGHRS and YFSETQ. The CDR3 region is CASRANTGLAGVSYEQYF. Written as DNA, the CDR3 is TGCGCCAGCAGGGCAAACACGGGACTAGCGGGGGTCTCCTACGAGCAGTACTTC.

The chain employs TRBV6-1 and TRBJ2-2, with D perhaps matching TRBD2 (6 bases). Germline V gene data show CDR1 as MNHNS and CDR2 as SASEGT. V was clipped by 0 bases and J by 7 bases, with 15 bases between them. The CDR3 has 16 amino acids. CDR3 nucleotide sequence: TGTGCCAGCAGTGAAGCTGGGGCAGCGGGCAGCGGGGAGCTGTTTTTT. Protein product: CASSEAGAAGSGELFF.

The chain combines TRBV21-1 with TRBJ1-6. TRBV21-1 is a known pseudogene. The length of the CDR3 is 19 residues. The chain's CDR3 is CASSKRREGFCSYNSPLHF. DNA for the CDR3: TGTGCCAGCAGCAAGCGGCGGGAAGGGTTCTGCTCCTATAATTCACCCCTCCACTTT.

The chain employs TRBV19 and TRBJ2-1; D might be TRBD1 or TRBD2, each matching 7 bases. This CDR3 is 16 amino acids long. Germline V gives CDR1 LNHDA, CDR2 SQIVND (reference sequence). V lost 5 bases, J lost 4 bases, and 18 bases lay in between. CDR3 DNA sequence: TGTGCCAGTAGTGCAGCGGGACAGCCGACATACAATGAGCAGTTCTTC. This codes for CASSAAGQPTYNEQFF.

This chain joins TRBV5-4 and TRBJ2-7; D possibly corresponds to TRBD2 (5 bases). Trimming took 1 base from V and 6 from J, leaving 11 bases between them. The CDR3 length is 13 residues. Germline V gene data show CDR1 as SGHNT and CDR2 as YYREEE (reference sequence). The CDR3 bases are TGTGCCAGCAGCTTGTCAGGACTTAGCGAGCAGTACTTC. Translating it yields CASSLSGLSEQYF.